This T cell receptor (beta chain) is drawn from a study of blood T cell repertoires in COVID-19. In the study overall: The United States, Italy and Spain provided the acute and convalescent COVID-19 samples. PBMCs, B-cell-depleted T cells, or T cells were the source of the cDNA or gDNA that made up the material.

The CDR3 runs 12 residues. Germline loops: CDR1 SGHAT, CDR2 FQDESV (reference sequence). Trimming shortened V by 6 bases and J by 1 base, and 7 bases separated the two germline ends. Patients of the Seattle cohort, enrolled during active infection, were followed longitudinally. Methods used by the authors: Quantification of nucleated cells was approximated via reference gene primer amplification. Measured with immunoSEQ multiplex PCR; TCRdb has only the in-frame clones, and not every one. V, J and clone size were drawn from that table, and D and trimming were deduced from the DNA. In the table there are about 120,000 clones, more than 70% of which are singletons.

The sequenced sample consisted of peripheral blood. The V and J genes are TRBV11-1 and TRBJ2-7; no clear D. This clonotype originated in a woman in her sixties or seventies with COVID-19, enrolled during active disease. CDR3 in amino acids: CASSRSSYEQYF. The CDR3 DNA is TGTGCCAGCAGTCGCAGTTCCTACGAGCAGTACTTC.